What follows are 23 T cell receptor beta chains derived from one specimen sequenced in a study of PD-1 blockade in classical Hodgkin lymphoma. Using immunoSEQ multiplex PCR, the repertoire was profiled, and TCRdb retains in-frame clones only, with some absent. The profile shows over 50,000 clones, 70% to 90% of them singletons. Time point described: cycle 4 day 1 (C4D1), after less than 7 weeks of nivolumab. Every one of the patients relapsed after autologous stem cell transplantation (brentuximab vedotin exposure was variable). The sample consisted of peripheral blood mononuclear cells (PBMCs), taken before the fourth cycle of nivolumab. These receptors came from a human donor with classical Hodgkin lymphoma.

About this clone itself: The same CDR3 is also encoded by other DNA sequences in this sample. The gene calls are TRBV7-9 and TRBJ1-3, with D hard to call. This CDR3 has 14 residues. V was pared by 5 bases and J by 0 bases, with 8 bases between. Per the germline V gene, CDR1 is SEHNR and CDR2 is FQNEAQ (reference sequence). Written as DNA, the CDR3 is TGTGCCAGCAGCCCAGATTCCTCTGGAAACACCATATATTTT. Its translation is CASSPDSSGNTIYF.

The chain recombines TRBV19 with TRBJ1-6; D possibly corresponds to TRBD1 (5 bases). The CDR3 covers 14 residues. V was trimmed by 9 bases and J by 9 bases, leaving 18 bases between them. The germline V gene has CDR1 LNHDA and CDR2 SQIVND (reference sequence). In nucleotides, the CDR3 is TGTGCCAGCCCTCTGACAGTTGGAAGTTCACCCCTCCACTTT. It yields the protein CASPLTVGSSPLHF. Full variable domain (outside the CDR3, taken from reference TRBV19 and TRBJ1-6): DGGITQSPKYLFRKEGQNVTLSCEQNLNHDAMYWYRQDPGQGLRLIYYSQIVNDFQKGDIAEGYSVSREKKESFPLTVTSAQKNPTAFYLCASPLTVGSSPLHFGNGTRLTVT.

This clone appeared a few times. V is TRBV7-2 and J is TRBJ2-3, with 14 bases fitting TRBD2. The CDR3 has 17 amino acids. Germline V lookup: CDR1 SGHTA, CDR2 FQGNSA. The junction had 8 bases not matched to a gene; V was cut back by 5 bases and J by 4 bases. CDR3 DNA sequence: TGTGCCAGCAGCCGGACTAGCGGGGGGCCTAGCGCAGATACGCAGTATTTT. Amino acid sequence: CASSRTSGGPSADTQYF.

This sequence joins TRBV14 and TRBJ2-3; the D is unclear. Germline-derived CDR1 and CDR2 are SGHDN and FVKESK. This CDR3 contains 13 residues. Trimming removed 3 bases at V and 5 bases at J, with 9 bases between. The CDR3 DNA reads as TGTGCCAGCAGCCAGAGTTCGGGAGATACGCAGTATTTT. It specifies CASSQSSGDTQYF.

The chain has TRBV7-9 and TRBJ1-2, with a tentative D call TRBD1 (6 bases). Between the trimmed V and J ends, which lost 1 base and 8 bases, there was a span of 17 bases. Germline CDR1 and CDR2: SEHNR and FQNEAQ (reference sequence). This CDR3 has 15 amino acids. The CDR3 loop is CASSLEQGPEEGYTF. CDR3 sequence (DNA): TGTGCCAGCAGCTTAGAGCAGGGGCCCGAAGAGGGCTACACCTTC.

Of note for this clone: Distinct nucleotide sequences in the sample also encode this CDR3. The chain recombines TRBV5-1 with TRBJ1-5, with D possibly matching TRBD1 (5 bases). V was clipped by 0 bases and J by 0 bases, with 7 bases between them. Per the germline V gene, CDR1 is SGHRS and CDR2 is YFSETQ. CDR3 length: 15 amino acids. CDR3 residues: CASSLEGYSNQPQHF. The CDR3 region has the DNA TGCGCCAGCAGCTTGGAGGGGTATAGCAATCAGCCCCAGCATTTT.

This clone occurred a few times. The chain combines TRBV2 with TRBJ1-5; D is unclear. The germline V and J ends were trimmed by 1 base and 2 bases, with 9 bases remaining between them. The germline CDR1 and CDR2 sequences are SNHLY and FYNNEI. CDR3 size: 15 residues. The CDR3: CASSEGPKGNQPQHF. The CDR3, as DNA: TGTGCCAGCAGTGAAGGGCCGAAGGGCAATCAGCCCCAGCATTTT.

This clone showed up just once. The V and J genes are TRBV5-1 and TRBJ1-3; 7 bases align to TRBD1. CDR3 size: 15 residues. Germline V lookup: CDR1 SGHRS, CDR2 YFSETQ. V lost 2 bases, J lost 3 bases, and 5 bases stayed unmatched. DNA for the CDR3: TGCGCCAGCAGCTTCACAGGGGCCGATGGAAACACCATATATTTT. Translating it yields CASSFTGADGNTIYF.

The chain uses TRBV5-6 and TRBJ2-7; no reliable D call. The germline CDR1 and CDR2 sequences are SGHDT and YYEEEE. V was shortened by 0 bases and J by 5 bases, with 15 bases between the two germline ends. The CDR3 length is 15 residues. The CDR3 is CASSLGAGGFDEQYF. As DNA, the CDR3 is TGTGCCAGCAGCTTGGGGGCAGGTGGTTTCGACGAGCAGTACTTC.

The chain joins TRBV29-1 to TRBJ1-2; TRBD1 agrees at 10 bases. Looked up from germline, CDR1 is SQVTM and CDR2 is ANQGSEA. V lost 7 bases, J lost 2 bases, and 10 bases stayed unmatched. CDR3 length equals 15 residues. CDR3 region: CSDSGQGSGNYGYTF. The CDR3 DNA reads as TGCAGCGACTCGGGACAGGGGTCGGGGAACTATGGCTACACCTTC.

This chain connects TRBV7-9 to TRBJ1-1; tentative D call: TRBD1 (5 bases). This CDR3 is 15 amino acids long. The V end lost 7 bases, the J end lost 4 bases, and 19 bases lay between the germline ends. Germline V gives CDR1 SEHNR, CDR2 FQNEAQ (reference sequence). This CDR3 reads CASTKGDPGGTEAFF. The CDR3 DNA is TGTGCCAGCACTAAAGGGGATCCTGGGGGCACTGAAGCTTTCTTT.

The J gene is TRBJ1-1, the V gene TRBV28, with D hard to call. Germline V lookup: CDR1 MDHEN, CDR2 SYDVKM. The ends were cut back, 1 base at V and 3 bases at J, with 12 bases in the middle. This CDR3 spans 15 amino acids. Here the CDR3 DNA reads TGTGCCAGCAGTTTATTGGAAGAGGTAGACACTGAAGCTTTCTTT. Amino acid sequence: CASSLLEEVDTEAFF.

This sequence joins TRBV19 and TRBJ2-5; possible D gene TRBD2, 5 bases. This CDR3 spans 15 amino acids. Trimming left V 6 bases short and J 5 bases short, with 19 bases between. Germline lookup yields CDR1 LNHDA and CDR2 SQIVND (reference sequence). CDR3 sequence reads: CASSSRRTLGETQYF. In nucleotides, the CDR3 is TGTGCCAGTAGCTCCAGGAGGACCCTAGGGGAGACCCAGTACTTC.

The genes are TRBV6-6 and TRBJ1-2; D call uncertain. This CDR3 region has 11 residues. Per the germline V gene, CDR1 is MNHNY and CDR2 is SVGAGI (reference sequence). Trimming took off 5 bases at V and 6 bases at J, with 7 bases between the two ends. The CDR3 DNA is TGTGCCAGCAGTCCGTTAAATGGCTACACCTTC. This codes for CASSPLNGYTF.

This clone showed up just a few times. The chain employs TRBV6-1 and TRBJ1-1, with a tentative D call TRBD1 (5 bases). CDR1 MNHNS and CDR2 SASEGT come from the germline V gene. Trimming took off 5 bases at V and 3 bases at J, with 7 bases between the two ends. The CDR3 length is 12 residues. The CDR3, as DNA: TGTGCCAGCAGTACAGGATACACTGAAGCTTTCTTT. Translating gives CASSTGYTEAFF.

The sample holds a few counts of this clone. The J gene is TRBJ1-5, the V gene TRBV7-2, with a tentative D call TRBD1 (6 bases). CDR1 is SGHTA and CDR2 is FQGNSA in the germline V gene. The ends were cut back, 0 bases at V and 5 bases at J, with 11 bases in the middle. The CDR3 sequence is 15 residues long. The CDR3 coding sequence is TGTGCCAGCAGCTTAGCCCAGGGGCTTTATCAGCCCCAGCATTTT. This translates into CASSLAQGLYQPQHF.

The rearrangement uses TRBV28 and TRBJ2-7; weak D call: TRBD1 (7 bases). CDR1 is MDHEN, CDR2 SYDVKM, per germline. There are 16 residues in the CDR3. Trimming removed 4 bases from V and 2 bases from J, with 18 bases in between. CDR3 DNA sequence: TGTGCCAGCAGTTCCCCCTTCCCAGGGGGGACCTACGAGCAGTACTTC. Protein product: CASSSPFPGGTYEQYF.

This chain uses TRBV5-1 with TRBJ1-3; 7 nucleotides match TRBD1. Germline-derived CDR1 and CDR2 are SGHRS and YFSETQ. This CDR3 comprises 15 residues. Germline trimming cut 4 bases from V and 0 bases from J; bases unmatched to any gene: 4. In DNA, the CDR3 is TGCGCCAGCAGCATGACAGGGACCTCTGGAAACACCATATATTTT. Translated: CASSMTGTSGNTIYF.

V is TRBV28 and J is TRBJ1-4, with D perhaps matching TRBD1 (6 bases). The CDR3 totals 14 residues. Trimming took 2 bases from V and 7 from J, leaving 11 bases between them. Germline V CDR1 and CDR2: MDHEN, SYDVKM. Here the CDR3 DNA reads TGTGCCAGCAGTTTACCCGGGGGCGGTGAAAAACTGTTTTTT. Its protein product is CASSLPGGGEKLFF.

The CDR3 DNA follows: TGCGCCAGCAGCTTTCAGGGGGCGGCGGAGACCCAGTACTTC. It yields the protein CASSFQGAAETQYF. This chain joins TRBV5-1 and TRBJ2-5, with TRBD1 matching 8 bases. The germline V gene has CDR1 SGHRS and CDR2 YFSETQ. V trimming: 2 bases; J trimming: 5 bases; junction bases outside the gene matches: 5. The CDR3 sequence is 14 residues long.

The chain carries TRBV6-5 and TRBJ2-3; 7 nucleotides agree with TRBD2. Germline CDR1 and CDR2: MNHEY and SVGAGI. The CDR3 is made up of 15 amino acids. V shed 5 bases and J 2 bases; nucleotides not matched to a gene: 7. The CDR3 here is CASSGRGDFTDTQYF. The CDR3, as DNA: TGTGCCAGCAGTGGACGGGGGGACTTCACAGATACGCAGTATTTT.

The chain recombines TRBV29-1 with TRBJ2-2; 12 bases align to TRBD2. CDR1 and CDR2 from the germline V gene are SQVTM and ANQGSEA. The CDR3 loop spans 15 amino acids. With V trimmed by 6 bases and J by 5 bases, 7 bases remained unmatched. The CDR3 coding sequence is TGCAGCGTGGTGCTAGCGGGGGGGCGAACCGGGGAGCTGTTTTTT. It encodes CSVVLAGGRTGELFF.

This clone has a single count. The chain links TRBV29-1 to TRBJ1-3, with D uncertain. Looked up from germline, CDR1 is SQVTM and CDR2 is ANQGSEA. V was clipped by 5 bases and J by 0 bases, with 8 bases between them. The CDR3 is made up of 13 amino acids. DNA of the CDR3: TGCAGCGTTTGTGCGGACTCTGGAAACACCATATATTTT. This sequence encodes CSVCADSGNTIYF.